Presented here are 27 T cell receptor beta chains from one specimen sequenced in a study of CD8 T cells in ankylosing spondylitis. Each CDR3 protein gets one entry after TCRdb re-called the 5' RACE reads with MiXCR. The data show some 120,000 distinct CDR3 sequences, 12% to 15% seen once. Sequenced sample: blood, either unsorted or a sorted T cell fraction (not recorded which). These receptors originate from a female donor with ankylosing spondylitis or in good health (not recorded which).

V and J are TRBV21-1 and TRBJ2-6. TRBV21-1 is shown as a pseudogene. The CDR3 runs 18 residues. CDR3: CASSKELVEFSGANGLTF. For the CDR3, the DNA is TGCGCCAGCAGCAAAGAGCTGGTGGAGTTCTCTGGGGCCAACGGCCTGACTTTC.

In its sample, this clonotype was seen many times. V gene TRBV20-1 combines with J gene TRBJ2-3, with TRBD2 as a possible D gene (6 bases). V lost 1 base, J lost 6 bases, and 14 bases lay in between. Per germline, CDR1 DFQATT and CDR2 SNEGSKA (reference sequence). CDR3 length equals 14 residues. The DNA for the CDR3 is TGCAGTGCTAGAGTCCCGGGAGTATTGGATACGCAGTATTTT. This sequence encodes CSARVPGVLDTQYF.

This clonotype has at least ten counts. V is TRBV20-1 and J is TRBJ1-1; TRBD1 matches 7 bases. The CDR3 has 11 amino acids. Per the germline V gene, CDR1 is DFQATT and CDR2 is SNEGSKA (reference sequence). V lost 3 bases to trimming and J lost 13 bases; unmatched junction nucleotides: 8. DNA for the CDR3: TGCAGTGCTAGGCTACAGGGGTTGGGTTTCTTT. This encodes CSARLQGLGFF.

The chain carries TRBV4-2 and TRBJ2-3, with a weak D call TRBD2 (6 bases). The V gene lost 1 base and the J gene lost 0 bases, with 11 bases spanning the gap. The germline CDR1 and CDR2 sequences are LGHNA and YNFKEQ. The CDR3 totals 16 residues. CDR3 nucleotides: TGTGCCAGCAGCCAAGTTTCCGGGACTAGCACAGATACGCAGTATTTT. Its translation: CASSQVSGTSTDTQYF.

This clonotype was recorded a few times. The genes are TRBV20-1 and TRBJ2-3; D is unclear. V dropped 8 bases and J dropped 5 bases, with 11 bases sitting between them. The germline gives CDR1 DFQATT, CDR2 SNEGSKA (reference sequence). The CDR3 loop spans 11 amino acids. The CDR3 coding sequence is TGCAGTCCCTCCCAACTAGATACGCAGTATTTT. The encoded protein is CSPSQLDTQYF.

This clonotype was found a few times. The rearrangement joins TRBV12-3 or TRBV12-4 to TRBJ1-2; D is unclear. Trimming pared 4 bases from V and 7 bases from J, leaving 10 bases between. The CDR3 extends over 12 amino acids. The CDR3: CASSWEVTGYTF. Written as DNA, the CDR3 is TGTGCCAGCAGTTGGGAGGTCACTGGCTACACCTTC.

Ten or more counts support this clonotype. This chain links TRBV29-1 with TRBJ2-5; TRBD1 matches 8 bases. J was trimmed by 3 bases and V by 7 bases; bases with no gene match: 10. Germline CDR1 is SQVTM and CDR2 is ANQGSEA. CDR3 size: 14 residues. The CDR3 region is CSAESGGGKETQYF. CDR3 coding DNA: TGCAGCGCCGAATCAGGGGGCGGAAAAGAGACCCAGTACTTC. The entire variable domain, with the rest obtained from reference TRBV29-1 and TRBJ2-5, is as follows: SAVISQKPSRDICQRGTSLTIQCQVDSQVTMMFWYRQQPGQSLTLIATANQGSEATYESGFVIDKFPISRPNLTFSTLTVSNMSPEDSSIYLCSAESGGGKETQYFGPGTRLLVL.

This clonotype was picked up a small number of times. The V call is TRBV7-2, the J call TRBJ2-7, with D uncertain. The CDR3 contains 12 residues. V lost 5 bases, J lost 2 bases, and 7 bases lay in between. Germline assignment: CDR1 SGHTA and CDR2 FQGNSA. CDR3 nucleotide sequence: TGTGCCAGCAGCCAATCACCCTACGAGCAGTACTTC. Amino acid sequence: CASSQSPYEQYF. Supplemented by reference TRBV7-2 and TRBJ2-7, the full variable domain reads GAGVSQSPSNKVTEKGKDVELRCDPISGHTALYWYRQSLGQGLEFLIYFQGNSAPDKSGLPSDRFSAERTGGSVSTLTIQRTQQEDSAVYLCASSQSPYEQYFGPGTRLTVT.

The sample holds many counts of this clonotype. Sequence at one end of the junction differs from germline and may be a read error. The chain has TRBV6-5 and TRBJ2-7, with unresolved D. Germline CDR1 reads MNHEY; CDR2 reads SVGAGI. CDR3 length: 13 residues. The CDR3 nucleotides are TGTGCCAGCAGTTATTCCAGCCGCGCGGTGTCAGCCTTC. Translated: CASSYSSRAVSAF.

The V and J genes are TRBV12-3 or TRBV12-4 and TRBJ2-2, with TRBD2 matching over 10 bases. This CDR3 spans 16 amino acids. Unmatched junction bases numbered 11, after V lost 6 bases and J lost 7 bases. The CDR3 here is CASSPSGGDDDGELFF. CDR3 in DNA: TGTGCCAGCAGCCCGAGCGGGGGGGACGATGACGGGGAGCTGTTTTTT.

With respect to this clonotype: A read error may be the cause here, since a much bigger clone is one base away. This chain uses TRBV3-1 with TRBJ2-1; D not resolved. Germline V gene lookup returns CDR1 LGHDT and CDR2 YNNKEL (reference sequence). The CDR3 is 12 amino acids. V gave up 1 base and J gave up 9 bases, with 7 bases separating them. The CDR3 nucleotides read TGTGCCAGCAGCCAAGTTAAGGGTGAGCAGTTCTTC. Protein sequence: CASSQVKGEQFF.

This clonotype was seen at least ten times. The chain uses TRBV10-3 and TRBJ2-3; tentatively, D is TRBD1 (6 bases). V lost 6 bases and J lost 4, with 11 bases in between. The germline V gene encodes CDR1 ENHRY and CDR2 SYGVKD. The CDR3 consists of 13 residues. The CDR3 coding sequence is TGTGCCATCAGGGTCAGGGGCCCAGATACGCAGTATTTT. It translates to CAIRVRGPDTQYF.

V is TRBV5-6 and J is TRBJ2-1; D is perhaps TRBD1 (5 bases). The CDR3 spans 14 residues. Germline assignment: CDR1 SGHDT and CDR2 YYEEEE. The germline V and J ends were trimmed by 4 bases and 2 bases, with 10 bases remaining between them. The CDR3 here is CASSRGPAYNEQFF. The CDR3 nucleotides read TGTGCCAGCAGCAGGGGCCCGGCCTACAATGAGCAGTTCTTC.

The sample holds many counts of this clonotype. V usage is TRBV5-6 and J usage is TRBJ1-1, with D possibly matching TRBD1 (5 bases). This CDR3 has 14 amino acids. From germline, CDR1 is SGHDT and CDR2 YYEEEE. Deletions cut 3 bases from V and 0 bases from J, with 9 bases between. CDR3 DNA sequence: TGTGCCAGCAGCTCGACAGATCTGAACACTGAAGCTTTCTTT. Protein: CASSSTDLNTEAFF.

Ten or more counts support this clonotype. The genes are TRBV20-1 and TRBJ1-2; 7 bases fit TRBD1. Losses at the gene ends were 0 bases for V and 1 base for J; bases not matched to a gene: 8. Germline V gene lookup returns CDR1 DFQATT and CDR2 SNEGSKA (reference sequence). The CDR3 is made up of 16 amino acids. The CDR3 spells CSARDTAGGDNYGYTF. The CDR3 nucleotides read TGCAGTGCTAGAGATACGGCAGGGGGTGATAACTATGGCTACACCTTC.

The rearrangement joins TRBV3-1 to TRBJ1-2; D is uncertain. The V gene's germline CDR1 is LGHDT and CDR2 YNNKEL (reference sequence). The V end was cut by 0 bases, the J end by 2 bases, with 7 bases between. The CDR3 length is 14 residues. CDR3 residues: CASSQEWGNYGYTF. DNA of the CDR3: TGTGCCAGCAGCCAAGAGTGGGGAAACTATGGCTACACCTTC.

This clonotype was counted a few times. The chain links TRBV5-1 to TRBJ1-2; TRBD1 aligns across 7 bases. J gave up 2 bases and V 4 bases, and 5 bases lay outside the gene matches. Germline V lookup: CDR1 SGHRS, CDR2 YFSETQ. The CDR3 is made up of 14 amino acids. CDR3 in amino acids: CASSDGQANYGYTF. The CDR3 DNA reads as TGCGCCAGCAGCGATGGACAGGCCAACTATGGCTACACCTTC.

The gene calls are TRBV20-1 and TRBJ1-1, with a possible D match to TRBD1 (6 bases). With 0 bases removed from V and 7 bases from J, the gap between germline ends came to 18 bases. The CDR3 runs 15 residues. Looked up from germline, CDR1 is DFQATT and CDR2 is SNEGSKA (reference sequence). Here the CDR3 DNA reads TGCAGTGCTAGAGATTTTGATTACAGGGAGCTTGAAGCTTTCTTT. It is translated as CSARDFDYRELEAFF.

This chain connects TRBV5-1 to TRBJ2-7; TRBD2 aligns across 9 bases. Per the germline V gene, CDR1 is SGHRS and CDR2 is YFSETQ. Losses at the gene ends were 0 bases for V and 0 bases for J; bases not matched to a gene: 10. CDR3 size: 18 residues. The CDR3 sequence is CASSLVWLAGKSSYEQYF. In DNA form, the CDR3 reads TGCGCCAGCAGCTTGGTTTGGCTAGCGGGAAAGAGCTCCTACGAGCAGTACTTC.

The table lists this clonotype with many counts. The J gene is TRBJ2-2, the V gene TRBV29-1; D not resolved. With 6 bases removed from V and 2 bases from J, the gap between germline ends came to 13 bases. The CDR3 length is 14 residues. The germline gives CDR1 SQVTM, CDR2 ANQGSEA. Written as DNA, the CDR3 is TGCAGCGTCCGCACATCGACCAACACCGGGGAGCTGTTTTTT. It is translated as CSVRTSTNTGELFF.

V gene TRBV7-9 combines with J gene TRBJ2-5; D not certain. The CDR3 is 13 residues long. Germline-derived CDR1 and CDR2 are SEHNR and FQNEAQ (reference sequence). V dropped 5 bases and J dropped 1 base, with 8 bases sitting between them. In nucleotides, the CDR3 is TGTGCCAGCAGCCCAACGGTCCAAGAGACCCAGTACTTC. Its translation is CASSPTVQETQYF. Supplemented by reference TRBV7-9 and TRBJ2-5, the full variable domain reads DTGVSQNPRHKITKRGQNVTFRCDPISEHNRLYWYRQTLGQGPEFLTYFQNEAQLEKSRLLSDRFSAERPKGSFSTLEIQRTEQGDSAMYLCASSPTVQETQYFGPGTRLLVL.

On this clonotype: The conserved phenylalanine or tryptophan is not found at the CDR3 terminus, so this likely reflects a read error. This chain uses TRBV30 with TRBJ2-4; D not resolved. The CDR3 runs to 13 residues. CDR1 is GTSNPN and CDR2 is SVGIG in the germline V gene (reference sequence). The V end lost 0 bases, the J end lost 8 bases, and 11 bases lay between the germline ends. The CDR3 spells CAWSVLRGDIQYL. The CDR3 coding sequence is TGTGCCTGGAGTGTACTGCGTGGAGACATTCAGTACCTC.

The chain combines TRBV12-3 or TRBV12-4 with TRBJ2-7; D is possibly TRBD2 (6 bases). The CDR3 runs to 13 residues. Trimming cost V 6 bases and J 8 bases, with 17 bases left between them. DNA for the CDR3: TGTGCCAGCAGCGAAACCGGGACTCCCAAGCAGTACTTC. Translation: CASSETGTPKQYF.

This clonotype appeared many times. This chain connects TRBV20-1 to TRBJ2-3; unclear D gene. CDR1 and CDR2 from the germline V gene are DFQATT and SNEGSKA (reference sequence). Trimming took 4 bases from V and 6 from J, leaving 17 bases between them. CDR3 length equals 14 residues. CDR3 in amino acids: CSAIPSGYVDTQYF. The CDR3 coding sequence is TGCAGTGCTATCCCTTCCGGGTACGTGGATACGCAGTATTTT.

This clonotype was counted only a few times. This sequence joins TRBV27 and TRBJ1-2; possibly TRBD1 for D (5 bases). There are 13 residues in the CDR3. Germline CDR1 MNHEY, CDR2 SMNVEV (reference sequence). Trimming took 0 bases from V and 6 from J, leaving 8 bases between them. CDR3 coding DNA: TGTGCCAGCAGTTTATCAAGGGGTAATGGCTACACCTTC. Its protein is CASSLSRGNGYTF.

This clonotype was counted at least ten times. J is TRBJ1-4 and V is TRBV5-1, with D perhaps matching TRBD1 (5 bases). The V gene's germline CDR1 is SGHRS and CDR2 YFSETQ. V lost 4 bases and J lost 0, with 7 bases in between. The CDR3 runs 14 residues. For the CDR3, the DNA is TGCGCCAGCAGCCTGGGGGCAACTAATGAAAAACTGTTTTTT. Residues: CASSLGATNEKLFF.

This clonotype came up many times. The CDR3 reads CSALQTMNTEAFF. Written as DNA, the CDR3 is TGCAGTGCTTTACAAACCATGAACACTGAAGCTTTCTTT. The chain joins TRBV20-1 to TRBJ1-1, with D hard to call. The germline V gene has CDR1 DFQATT and CDR2 SNEGSKA (reference sequence). This CDR3 region has 13 residues. The V end was cut by 5 bases, the J end by 0 bases, with 10 bases between.